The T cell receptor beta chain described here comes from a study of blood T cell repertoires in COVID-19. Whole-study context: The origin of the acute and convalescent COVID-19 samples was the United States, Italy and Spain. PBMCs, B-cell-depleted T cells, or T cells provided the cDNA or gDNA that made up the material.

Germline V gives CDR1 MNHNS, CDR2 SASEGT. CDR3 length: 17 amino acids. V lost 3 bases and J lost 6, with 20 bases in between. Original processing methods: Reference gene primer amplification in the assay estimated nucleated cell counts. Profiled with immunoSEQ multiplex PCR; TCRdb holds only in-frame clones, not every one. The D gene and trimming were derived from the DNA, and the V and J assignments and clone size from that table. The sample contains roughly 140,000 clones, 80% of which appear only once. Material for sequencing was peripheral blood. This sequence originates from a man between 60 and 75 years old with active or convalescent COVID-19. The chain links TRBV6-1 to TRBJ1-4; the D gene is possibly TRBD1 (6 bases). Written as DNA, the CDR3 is TGTGCCAGCAGTGACATCGGGGCAGGGGATGTCGATGAAAAACTGTTTTTT. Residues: CASSDIGAGDVDEKLFF.